The present T cell receptor beta chain was sequenced within a study of shared clonotypes between healthy human individuals. Looking at the study overall: Those who served as donors were two women and three men between the ages of 18 and 49. Three plates each covered CD4 naive and memory; CD8 naive two, CD8 memory one.

The method was immunoSEQ multiplex PCR; TCRdb's version includes in-frame clones alone and lacks a portion of them. Of some 630,000 clones listed, roughly 96% were seen once; the top ten hold about 0.12%. Remarks on this clone: The antigen is unknown. The germline gene is not matched at one end of the junction; a read error may be the cause.

Study results and limitations: Clonotypes shared by all four donors outscored non-shared clonotypes in generation probability. Relative to memory subsets, naive subsets generally showed larger estimated richness.

CD8 cells classed as naive were CD45RO-negative and positively selected for CCR7, excluding terminally differentiated effector memory CD45RA+ cells. This CDR3 region has 16 residues. CDR1 is SGDLS and CDR2 is YYNGEE in the germline V gene. The sample consisted of naive CD8+ T cells sorted from blood. The source of this sequence is a woman between 25 and 40 years old in good health. This sequence joins TRBV9 and TRBJ1-4; a weak D match, TRBD1 (5 bases). CDR3 bases: TGTGCCAGCAGCCGACTTATCGACAGTTCAGGTGAAAGACTGTTTTTT. Translated: CASSRLIDSSGERLFF.